Presented here are 4 T cell receptor beta chains from one specimen sequenced in a study of T cell responses to AZD1222 COVID-19 vaccine. Sequencing used immunoSEQ multiplex PCR; TCRdb keeps in-frame clones, though not all of them. The table records more than 95,000 clones, 89% of them present only once. The sample in question was peripheral blood, obtained on day 0 of AZD1222 vaccination. These receptors came from an adult in good health.

This chain uses TRBV29-1 with TRBJ1-4; 7 bases are shared with TRBD1. V dropped 6 bases and J dropped 5; count of bases not matched to a gene: 6. The CDR3 runs to 13 residues. The germline CDR1 and CDR2 sequences are SQVTM and ANQGSEA. CDR3 nucleotides: TGCAGCGTGAGGGGGCCTTCGAATGAAAAACTGTTTTTT. Residues: CSVRGPSNEKLFF.

V gene TRBV11-2 combines with J gene TRBJ1-1; 12 bases are shared with TRBD1. Germline V gene data show CDR1 as SGHAT and CDR2 as FQNNGV. Unmatched junction bases numbered 12, after V lost 1 base and J lost 3 bases. The CDR3 has 19 residues. The CDR3 here is CASSLGARGQGARDTEAFF. The CDR3 DNA follows: TGTGCCAGCAGCTTAGGGGCGCGGGGACAGGGGGCCCGGGACACTGAAGCTTTCTTT.

In this sample, this clone turned up once. This chain joins TRBV3-1 (or the pseudogene TRBV3-2) and TRBJ1-5; D remains ambiguous. Per the germline V gene, CDR1 is LGHDT and CDR2 is YNNKEL (reference sequence). The CDR3 length is 15 residues. Trimming pared 0 bases from V and 2 bases from J, leaving 8 bases between. CDR3 loop: CASSQDGKGNQPQHF. CDR3 sequence (DNA): TGTGCCAGCAGCCAAGACGGGAAAGGCAATCAGCCCCAGCATTTT.

This clone was seen only once. The chain combines TRBV28 with TRBJ2-3; the D is unclear. The CDR3 is made up of 12 amino acids. The germline V gene has CDR1 MDHEN and CDR2 SYDVKM. Trimming took off 6 bases at V and 3 bases at J, with 7 bases between the two ends. DNA of the CDR3: TGTGCCAGCAGCCCCGGGACAGATACGCAGTATTTT. Protein sequence: CASSPGTDTQYF.